Listed below are T cell receptor beta chains from one sample, sequenced in a study of blood T cell repertoires in COVID-19. TCRdb's copy holds only in-frame clones and misses some; the assay was immunoSEQ multiplex PCR. The table has about 190,000 clones, 82% seen once. The specimen sequenced was peripheral blood. The receptor set was obtained from a woman in her fifties or sixties with COVID-19, enrolled during active disease. Each CDR3 is given with its conserved first and last residue. Each record gives: J gene, V gene, D gene, clone size, CDR3 DNA, CDR3 protein. D genes are given only for firm matches. Clone sizes are given selectively: once, few, many, or a class where the clone is expanded.

TRBJ1-1 | TRBV6-5 | - | - | TGTGCCGCAGGATCTTACAGGGCTGGCACTGAAGCTTTCTTT | CAAGSYRAGTEAFF
TRBJ1-2 | TRBV7-9 | TRBD1 | - | TGTGCCAGCAACCCGGGACAGGGGTTCTATGGCTACACCTTC | CASNPGQGFYGYTF
TRBJ2-1 | TRBV10-3 | - | - | TGTGCCATCAGTGTACAGGCCACCTCTGAGCAGTTCTTC | CAISVQATSEQFF
TRBJ2-3 | TRBV6-6 | - | - | TGTGCCAGCAGGACGGGAGATTACACAGATACGCAGTATTTT | CASRTGDYTDTQYF
TRBJ1-5 | TRBV5-1 | - | - | TGCGCCAGCAGCCCCAGCTGGGGCCAGGGCAATCAGCCCCAGCATTTT | CASSPSWGQGNQPQHF
TRBJ1-3 | TRBV18 | TRBD1 | - | TGTGCCAGCTCACCACAGACAGGGGTAAACACCATATATTTT | CASSPQTGVNTIYF
TRBJ2-1 | TRBV11-2 | - | - | TGTGCCAGCAGCTTAGGATCAGGGTTGGTCTTC | CASSLGSGLVF
TRBJ1-1 | TRBV15 | TRBD1 | - | TGTGCCACCAGCAGAGACCCTCAGGGGGCCACTGAAGCTTTCTTT | CATSRDPQGATEAFF
TRBJ1-1 | TRBV2 | - | - | TGTGCCAGCAGCCTCTACCGGGACACCCCCGAAGCTTTCTTT | CASSLYRDTPEAFF
TRBJ2-3 | TRBV27 | TRBD2 | - | TGTGCCAGCAAAATCCGATATCTAGCGGGAGAATGGAGTGAGGCAGATACGCAGTATTTT | CASKIRYLAGEWSEADTQYF
TRBJ2-5 | TRBV5-1 | - | - | TGCGCCAGCAGCTTGTTTCGGGGTTCCCAAGAGACCCAGTACTTC | CASSLFRGSQETQYF
TRBJ2-7 | TRBV7-9 | - | - | TGTGCCAGCAGCTCGGTAACCAACAGATACGAGCAGTACTTC | CASSSVTNRYEQYF
TRBJ1-4 | TRBV28 | TRBD1 | - | TGTGCCAGCAGCCACCCGGGACAGGGAGGGGAAAAACTGTTTTTT | CASSHPGQGGEKLFF
TRBJ1-5 | TRBV6-1 | - | once | TGTGCCAGCGGGGGGGGAGGCTTTGGCAATCAGCCCCAGCATTTT | CASGGGGFGNQPQHF
TRBJ1-6 | TRBV15 | - | - | TGTGCCACCAGCAGAGATACGGGTTATATTTCACCCCTCCACTTT | CATSRDTGYISPLHF
TRBJ1-6 | TRBV10-1 | - | - | TGCGCCAGCAGTGAGTCAACTAGGGTAGATTCACCCCTCCACTTT | CASSESTRVDSPLHF
TRBJ1-5 | TRBV10-3 | TRBD1 | once | TGTGCCATCAGTGCAGGGGGCCGGAATCAGCCCCAGCATTTT | CAISAGGRNQPQHF
TRBJ2-1 | TRBV3-1/TRBV3-2 | TRBD2 | - | TGTGCCACCGCCAAGTATAGCGGGGTCTCCTACAATGAGCAGTTCTTC | CATAKYSGVSYNEQFF
TRBJ2-5 | TRBV11-3 | - | - | TGTGCCAGCAGCTTAGGAGGCAATGAGGAGACCCAGTACTTC | CASSLGGNEETQYF
TRBJ2-2 | TRBV5-1 | TRBD2 | - | TGCGCCAGCAGCTTGGCCCCCCCCGGGACTAGAGGCGGGGAGCTGTTTTTT | CASSLAPPGTRGGELFF
TRBJ1-1 | TRBV19 | - | - | TGTGCCAGTAAAAGGACGGAGGGGCCTCAGGCTTTCTTT | CASKRTEGPQAFF
TRBJ1-2 | TRBV19 | TRBD1 | - | TGTGCCAGTAGTCCCACGACAGGGCTACATGGCTACACCTTC | CASSPTTGLHGYTF
TRBJ1-5 | TRBV4-2 | - | - | TGTGCCAGCAGCCAAGTAGAGGGGGGCAATCAGCCCCAGCATTTT | CASSQVEGGNQPQHF
TRBJ2-1 | TRBV29-1 | - | - | TGCAGCGTTGAAGGGGGACAAAACTCCTACAATGAGCAGTTCTTC | CSVEGGQNSYNEQFF
TRBJ1-6 | TRBV30 | - | - | TGTGCCTGGACCATGAGAGTTGAATCGACACCCCTCCACTTT | CAWTMRVESTPLHF
TRBJ1-1 | TRBV19 | - | - | TGTGCCAGTACCCCAAGGAGGGGGAACACTGAAGCTTTCTTT | CASTPRRGNTEAFF
TRBJ1-5 | TRBV9 | - | - | TGTGCCAGCAGCGCGGGAGTAGGACTCCAGCCCCAGCATTTT | CASSAGVGLQPQHF
TRBJ1-1 | TRBV7-8 | TRBD1 | - | TGTGCCAGCAGCTTGGACAGGGTGGGAACTGAAGCTTTCTTT | CASSLDRVGTEAFF
TRBJ2-1 | TRBV2 | TRBD1 | once | TGTGCCAGCAGTTTAGGGGGCCACAATGAGCAGTTCTTC | CASSLGGHNEQFF
TRBJ1-1 | TRBV5-1 | TRBD1 | few | TGCGCCAGCAGCCCTATCGGGACAGGGAACACTGAAGCTTTCTTT | CASSPIGTGNTEAFF
TRBJ1-6 | TRBV4-1 | - | - | TGCGCCAGCAGCCAAGGATTCGCCCCTCAGAATTCACCCCTCCACTTT | CASSQGFAPQNSPLHF
TRBJ1-3 | TRBV30 | - | - | TGTGCCTCAGGGGCCTTCCTCTCTGGAAACACCATATATTTT | CASGAFLSGNTIYF
TRBJ1-1 | TRBV6-1 | - | - | TGTGCCAGCAGTGAAGCCTCTTCTGAAGCTTTCTTT | CASSEASSEAFF
TRBJ1-5 | TRBV19 | - | - | TGTGCCAGTAGTATTACCCTGGTGGGGGCTAGCAATCAGCCCCAGCATTTT | CASSITLVGASNQPQHF
TRBJ1-6 | TRBV11-2 | - | once | TGTGCCAGCAGCTTGTTACTGTCTGGTAATTCACCCCTCCACTTT | CASSLLLSGNSPLHF
TRBJ1-5 | TRBV4-3 | - | - | TGCGCCAGCAGCCAGGACATTAGCAATCAGCCCCAGCATTTT | CASSQDISNQPQHF
TRBJ1-6 | TRBV27 | - | - | TGTGCCAGCAGTCCCTTACTAGAATGGCCGAAATCGTCCTATAATTCACCCCTCCACTTT | CASSPLLEWPKSSYNSPLHF
TRBJ1-4 | TRBV18 | - | few | TGTGCCAGCTCACCACCGCAGGGGAAAGGTGAAAAACTGTTTTTT | CASSPPQGKGEKLFF
TRBJ2-6 | TRBV10-3 | TRBD1 | - | TGTGCCATCAGTGTTCGTGACAGGGGCTCTGGGGCCAACGTCCTGACTTTC | CAISVRDRGSGANVLTF
TRBJ1-1 | TRBV30 | - | - | TGTGCCTGGCAGAAAATCAGGGTAGGGGGCACTGAAGCTTTCTTT | CAWQKIRVGGTEAFF
TRBJ1-3 | TRBV4-3 | - | - | TGCGCCAGCAGCCACTATCGGGGGAGGCCTGGAAACACCATATATTTT | CASSHYRGRPGNTIYF
TRBJ2-3 | TRBV7-3 | TRBD1 | - | TGTGCCAGCAGCCTCTCCTCCGGGACAGGCACAGATACGCAGTATTTT | CASSLSSGTGTDTQYF
TRBJ2-1 | TRBV29-1 | TRBD2 | - | TGCAGCGTTGAGCGTAGCGGGGGTCTAAATGAGCAGTTCTTC | CSVERSGGLNEQFF
TRBJ2-1 | TRBV5-1 | TRBD1 | few | TGCGCCAGCAGCTCCTCCGGGACAGATTACAATGAGCAGTTCTTC | CASSSSGTDYNEQFF
TRBJ2-1 | TRBV7-2 | - | - | TGTGCCAGCAGCTTAGCGGGGGGAACCTACAATGAGCAGTTCTTC | CASSLAGGTYNEQFF
TRBJ2-2 | TRBV7-9 | - | few | TGTGCCAGCAGCTTAAATAGCCCCAACACCGGGGAGCTGTTTTTT | CASSLNSPNTGELFF
TRBJ2-1 | TRBV6-5 | TRBD2 | - | TGTGCCAGCAGAGGGCCAGCGGGGACCAATGAGCAGTTCTTC | CASRGPAGTNEQFF
TRBJ1-5 | TRBV7-9 | TRBD1 | - | TGTGCCAGCAGCGGACAGGGGGCTGGCAATCAGCCCCAGCATTTT | CASSGQGAGNQPQHF
TRBJ1-5 | TRBV7-2 | TRBD1 | - | TGTGCCAGCAGCTTAGTAGGACAGGGGCCCAATCAGCCCCAGCATTTT | CASSLVGQGPNQPQHF
TRBJ1-4 | TRBV19 | - | once | TGTGCCAGTAGTGTGCGGGCCTCAACTAATGAAAAACTGTTTTTT | CASSVRASTNEKLFF
TRBJ2-5 | TRBV6-5 | TRBD1 | - | TGTGCCAGCAGTACCCGACAGGGGAAGTTCGAGACCCAGTACTTC | CASSTRQGKFETQYF
TRBJ2-1 | TRBV7-8 | TRBD2 | - | TGTGCCAGCAGCCGGGGGGGCTACAATGAGCAGTTCTTC | CASSRGGYNEQFF
TRBJ2-1 | TRBV10-3 | TRBD1 | - | TGTGCCATCAGGCCTGACAGGGGGACCTACAATGAGCAGTTCTTC | CAIRPDRGTYNEQFF
TRBJ1-4 | TRBV5-1 | TRBD1 | - | TGCGCCAGCAGCGTGGGACAGAATGAAAAACTGTTTTTT | CASSVGQNEKLFF
TRBJ2-7 | TRBV6-5 | - | - | TGTGCCAGCAAAGGGAGCTACGAGCAGTACTTC | CASKGSYEQYF